These 10 T cell receptor beta chains originate from one sample sequenced in a study of blood T cell repertoires in COVID-19. Produced via immunoSEQ multiplex PCR; TCRdb's table is partial and in-frame only. The sample holds approximately 220,000 clones, around 84% seen once. Input material: PBMCs or T cells enriched from blood (not recorded which). The receptors come from a middle-aged man who had recovered from COVID-19.

The CDR3 region is CASSFVTSGSLSHNEQFF. The CDR3 nucleotides are TGTGCCAGCAGCTTCGTGACTAGCGGGAGCCTGTCCCACAATGAGCAGTTCTTC. The gene calls are TRBV7-8 and TRBJ2-1; 12 nucleotides align to TRBD2. V trimming: 3 bases; J trimming: 5 bases; junction bases outside the gene matches: 11. CDR1 and CDR2 from the germline V gene are SGHVS and FQNEAQ. The CDR3 is 18 residues long.

Only a few counts were recorded for this clone. The chain employs TRBV6-1 and TRBJ1-2; TRBD1 is a possible D gene (5 bases). V lost 2 bases and J 7 bases, leaving 14 bases between the germline ends. In germline, CDR1 is MNHNS, CDR2 SASEGT. The CDR3 loop spans 14 amino acids. CDR3 protein: CASSEWGSNIGYTF. CDR3 coding DNA: TGTGCCAGCAGTGAATGGGGCAGCAACATTGGCTACACCTTC.

This sequence joins TRBV7-2 and TRBJ2-7, with 9 nucleotides matching TRBD1. The J segment lost 2 bases and the V segment lost 4 bases, leaving 6 bases of the junction unmatched. Looked up from germline, CDR1 is SGHTA and CDR2 is FQGNSA. CDR3 length: 15 residues. The CDR3 region has the DNA TGTGCCAGCAGCTGGGGGACAGGGTCAGCCTACGAGCAGTACTTC. Translating it yields CASSWGTGSAYEQYF.

This clone has a handful of counts. The J gene is TRBJ1-1, the V gene TRBV7-8; D perhaps matches TRBD1 (6 bases). This CDR3 region has 14 residues. Trimming shortened V by 0 bases and J by 4 bases, and 9 bases separated the two germline ends. CDR1 is SGHVS and CDR2 is FQNEAQ in the germline V gene. The CDR3 DNA is TGTGCCAGCAGCTTAGCGGGGGCGTCCACTGAAGCTTTCTTT. As protein: CASSLAGASTEAFF. The variable domain in full, with the rest retrieved from reference TRBV7-8 and TRBJ1-1, is GAGVSQSPRYKVAKRGQDVALRCDPISGHVSLFWYQQALGQGPEFLTYFQNEAQLDKSGLPSDRFFAERPEGSVSTLKIQRTQQEDSAVYLCASSLAGASTEAFFGQGTRLTVV.

The chain links TRBV4-1 to TRBJ1-2; D ambiguous. CDR3 length: 16 amino acids. V was clipped by 4 bases and J by 2 bases, with 17 bases between them. Per the germline V gene, CDR1 is MGHRA and CDR2 is YSYEKL. The CDR3, as DNA: TGCGCCAGCAGCCGTGTTTATTTTGGCGGAAACTATGGCTACACCTTC. Its translation is CASSRVYFGGNYGYTF.

The CDR3 loop is CAWSSQGNQPQHF. The CDR3, as DNA: TGTGCCTGGAGTTCACAGGGAAATCAGCCCCAGCATTTT. The chain employs TRBV30 and TRBJ1-5, with D maybe TRBD1 (6 bases). V gave up 2 bases and J gave up 4 bases, with 9 bases separating them. The CDR3 runs 13 residues. Germline V gene lookup returns CDR1 GTSNPN and CDR2 SVGIG (reference sequence).

This clone was recorded a few times. V gene TRBV6-5 combines with J gene TRBJ1-2; D is unresolved. This CDR3 has 14 amino acids. CDR1 is MNHEY, CDR2 SVGAGI, per germline. Trimming stripped 4 bases from V and 4 bases from J, with 13 bases between. The CDR3 region has the DNA TGTGCCAGCAGTTCCCAGGCCAGAATCTATGGCTACACCTTC. It codes for CASSSQARIYGYTF.

This clone has a handful of counts. The rearrangement joins TRBV28 to TRBJ1-1; D might be TRBD1 (6 bases). CDR3 length: 13 residues. Germline V CDR1 and CDR2: MDHEN, SYDVKM. Trimming cost V 6 bases and J 3 bases, with 11 bases left between them. This chain's CDR3 is CASSVQGYTEAFF. The CDR3, as DNA: TGTGCCAGCAGCGTGCAGGGGTACACTGAAGCTTTCTTT.

J is TRBJ2-2 and V is TRBV24-1; D call uncertain. The CDR3 totals 13 residues. In germline, CDR1 is KGHDR, CDR2 SFDVKD. Trimming shortened V by 7 bases and J by 11 bases, and 16 bases separated the two germline ends. Written as DNA, the CDR3 is TGTGCCACCAGCTCCCGGGTCCCGAGAGAGCTGTTTTTT. Protein: CATSSRVPRELFF.

The chain recombines TRBV2 with TRBJ1-6; 7 bases match TRBD1. This CDR3 has 14 amino acids. Losses at the gene ends were 6 bases for V and 7 bases for J; bases not matched to a gene: 6. Germline V CDR1 and CDR2: SNHLY, FYNNEI. CDR3: CASSRQGPNSPLHF. The CDR3 DNA is TGTGCCAGCAGCAGACAGGGACCGAATTCACCCCTCCACTTT.